This T cell receptor (beta chain) was retrieved from a study of PD-1 blockade in classical Hodgkin lymphoma. As to time point: cycle 4 day 1 (C4D1), after more than 5 weeks of nivolumab. Relapses following autologous stem cell transplantation were seen in all patients, with brentuximab vedotin exposure varying. The CD8+ T cells came from thawed PBMCs through magnetic negative selection. The CDR3 totals 15 residues. V was trimmed by 1 base and J by 2 bases, leaving 11 bases between them. Germline V gene lookup returns CDR1 SGHVS and CDR2 FNYEAQ. This table comes from immunoSEQ multiplex PCR, and its TCRdb copy is limited to in-frame clones, with some not included. The repertoire consists of roughly 11,000 clones, with approximately 84% occurring once and the leading ten covering about 35%.

The gene calls are TRBV7-6 and TRBJ2-5; TRBD1 or TRBD2 may be the D gene (5 bases each). This receptor was obtained from a human donor with classical Hodgkin lymphoma. The donor label of this sample is uncertain. This specimen consisted of CD8+ T cells from blood, obtained before the fourth cycle of nivolumab. CDR3 in DNA: TGTGCCAGCAGCTTAGGTCCGGGGCCTCAAGAGACCCAGTACTTC. This gives the protein CASSLGPGPQETQYF. The full variable domain, with the rest looked up from reference TRBV7-6 and TRBJ2-5, is GAGVSQSPRYKVTKRGQDVALRCDPISGHVSLYWYRQALGQGPEFLTYFNYEAQQDKSGLPNDRFSAERPEGSISTLTIQRTEQRDSAMYRCASSLGPGPQETQYFGPGTRLLVL.